This TCR beta chain was captured in a study of CD4 T cells in relation to SARS-CoV-2 and coronaviruses (dated by TCRdb to the early 2020s). About the full investigation: In the ViraFEST assay, PBMCs were grown with antigen for around nine days, and TCR beta CDR3s were then sequenced to identify antigen-specific clonal expansions. An HIV-1 Nef peptide pool or a culture without peptide was used as the negative reference condition. Shared crossreactive spike epitopes were mapped to their HLA restriction using patient-derived lymphoblastoid cell lines. At the level of individual TCR clonotypes, the study evaluated whether memory CD4+ T cells crossreact between the spike proteins of SARS-CoV-2 and those of common cold coronaviruses. The Adaptive Biotechnologies TCR-sequencing kit was used for samples from a few pre-COVID donors and for the naive versus memory experiments, whereas the other data were Illumina-based. A different, Illumina-based TCR-beta assay was used to sequence expansion assays from other donors in the study. Summary of the overall study and its limitations: In about 71% of donors, memory CD4+ clonotypes turned up that crossrecognized SARS-CoV-2 and at least one common cold coronavirus spike. Compared with monoreactive clones, crossreactive clones had significantly weaker SARS-CoV-2-driven expansion, a result consistent with antigenic imprinting. Because the crossreactivity analysis focused on spike protein, crossreactivity against other viral proteins was not assessed. The study was constrained by small numbers of patients and of tested TCRs. Pre-pandemic and post-infection samples were not both contributed by any donor, so tracing of the source of pre-existing responses was limited.

The library was made by the immunoSEQ multiplex PCR assay. In the source study's methods: During preprocessing, nonproductive sequences were discarded, as were any CDR3s that did not begin with C, did not end with F or W, or were shorter than 7 amino acids. Antigen-specific clonotypes were called with the MANAFEST web app, based on expansion relative to reference and other culture wells. A clone was considered positive if the clone showed significant expansion compared with the reference culture in 2 of 3 replicate wells at an FDR below 0.05. Positive clones also required significant expansion versus all other tandem wells and an odds ratio above 5. After three terminal residues were trimmed from each end, CDR3 homology was quantified as pairwise Levenshtein distance using the stringdist R package. TCRdb mirrors the immuneACCESS table, restricted to in-frame sequences. Some clones are absent from its copies; in checked studies, under half trace to an unresolved V gene, and the reason for the others is unknown. The V and J calls and clone size come from that table; D and trimming were worked out from the DNA. The sample profile shows roughly 20,000 clones; roughly 78% of them were found once. The ten largest clones take up 19% of the sample.

CD4+ T cells from unexposed donors were collected before the COVID-19 pandemic (2011-2018). After less than 13 days of culture, CD4+ T cells were isolated with the EasySep CD4+ T cell isolation kit. As far as cell numbers permitted, CD4+ T cells from unexposed donors were tested for reactivity against SARS-CoV-2 S and N as well as four spike pools from common cold coronaviruses. PBMCs were cultured at fewer than 2.5 million per well in IMDM supplemented with 5% human AB serum and around 10 IU/ml IL-2. Half of the culture medium was replaced with fresh IL-2-containing medium on days 3 and 7. In general, triplicate replicate wells were used for every peptide culture condition. Leukapheresis product for the unexposed donors was bought commercially. PBMCs were isolated from leukapheresis product or whole blood by Ficoll-Paque PLUS gradient centrifugation. PBMCs were either used fresh in the expansion assay or cryopreserved at -140 degrees C. The QIAamp Micro DNA Kit was used to extract genomic DNA from the CD4+ T cells.

As for this clone: This receptor's antigen is unknown. Per-nucleotide qualities are absent, and no much larger clonotype sits a single base away.

V was cut back by 5 bases and J by 4 bases, leaving a gap of 3 bases between them. The CDR3 has 11 amino acids, counting the end cysteine and phenylalanine. Only CDR3 DNA remains: 33 bases, in frame from the first base. The germline V gene (reference sequence) provides CDR1 MNHEY and CDR2 SMNVEV. The sequence links TRBV27 to TRBJ2-1; no D segment can be confidently identified. The sequence was obtained from a human donor in good health. Sequencing input: CD4+ T cells from PBMCs, cultured in vitro. CDR3 protein: CASSRYNEQFF. The sequenced DNA: TGTGCCAGCAGTCGTTACAATGAGCAGTTCTTC.